What follows are 9 T cell receptor beta chains derived from one specimen sequenced in a study of regulatory T cells in long-lasting Graves disease. CDR3 regions were amplified by Arm-PCR using iRepertoire HTBI primers to build TCR beta libraries. In TCRdb, the multiplex PCR reads were re-called with MiXCR into one record per CDR3 protein. The repertoire has 500,000 or so distinct CDR3 sequences, more than 15% of them found once; the top ten carry 20% to 25%. Time point of the sample: newly diagnosed GD, antithyroid drugs for less than 3 months. From RNA extracted from PBMCs, the TCR library was made. This sample was also put to use in a study of T cells in Graves' hyperthyroidism and ophthalmopathy.

The material was peripheral blood mononuclear cells (PBMCs), obtained at new diagnosis, from a patient treated with antithyroid drugs. Receptor source: a middle-aged woman with Graves disease.

This clonotype appeared many times. J is TRBJ1-1 and V is TRBV13; TRBD1 matches at 8 bases. J was trimmed by 1 base and V by 4 bases; bases with no gene match: 11. This CDR3 is built from 17 residues. From germline, CDR1 is PRHDT and CDR2 FYEKMQ (reference sequence). The chain's CDR3 is CASSSSVRGTGNTEAFF. The CDR3 DNA follows: TGTGCCAGCAGCTCCTCCGTCCGCGGGACAGGGAACACTGAAGCTTTCTTT.

The rearrangement links TRBV5-1 to TRBJ1-1; D perhaps matches TRBD1 (6 bases). Between the trimmed V and J ends, which lost 3 bases and 4 bases, there was a span of 19 bases. The CDR3 sequence is 16 residues long. Germline V lookup: CDR1 SGHRS, CDR2 YFSETQ. DNA for the CDR3: TGCGCCAGCAGCTCCGAGAACAGGGTAAGCGGCACTGAAGCTTTCTTT. It encodes CASSSENRVSGTEAFF.

This clonotype was picked up many times. V and J are TRBV2 and TRBJ1-1, with TRBD1 as a possible D gene (5 bases). V was clipped by 4 bases and J by 3 bases, with 12 bases between them. The length of the CDR3 is 14 residues. Germline CDR1 and CDR2: SNHLY and FYNNEI. The CDR3 protein is CASSAVRGYTEAFF. Written as DNA, the CDR3 is TGTGCCAGCAGTGCCGTTAGGGGCTACACTGAAGCTTTCTTT.

The gene calls are TRBV12-5 and TRBJ2-3; 11 nucleotides match TRBD2. The germline V gene encodes CDR1 LGHNT and CDR2 FRNRAP. The V gene end was trimmed by 6 bases and the J gene end by 6 bases; junction bases not matched to a gene: 11. This CDR3 comprises 16 residues. The CDR3 protein is CASGRLAGQIFDTQYF. CDR3 nucleotide sequence: TGTGCTAGTGGCCGACTAGCGGGGCAGATTTTTGATACGCAGTATTTT.

Only a few counts were recorded for this clonotype. The V call is TRBV7-9, the J call TRBJ2-3, with D unresolved. Germline CDR1 is SEHNR and CDR2 is FQNEAQ (reference sequence). With 2 bases removed from V and 2 bases from J, the gap between germline ends came to 17 bases. This CDR3 contains 17 residues. CDR3 bases: TGTGCCAGCAGCTTAAGGTCACGTTCTCATTTCACAGATACGCAGTATTTT. Encoded protein: CASSLRSRSHFTDTQYF.

This clonotype was found many times. CDR3 amino acids: CASSYPLTGGSYEQYF. The CDR3 nucleotides read TGTGCCAGCAGTTACCCTCTGACAGGGGGCTCCTACGAGCAGTACTTC. This rearrangement joins TRBV6-5 to TRBJ2-7, with 9 positions matching TRBD1. Looked up from germline, CDR1 is MNHEY and CDR2 is SVGAGI. The CDR3 sequence is 16 residues long. With V trimmed by 2 bases and J by 0 bases, 5 bases remained unmatched.

V usage is TRBV9 and J usage is TRBJ2-6, with D possibly matching TRBD2 (5 bases). V was clipped by 0 bases and J by 0 bases, with 16 bases between them. Germline CDR1 is SGDLS and CDR2 is YYNGEE. This CDR3 is 19 amino acids long. CDR3 protein: CASSVERERTISGANVLTF. The CDR3 DNA reads TGTGCCAGCAGCGTAGAAAGGGAGAGAACCATCTCTGGGGCCAACGTCCTGACTTTC.

This clonotype was detected ten times or more. The chain uses TRBV7-9 and TRBJ2-3; 15 nucleotides align to TRBD2. The CDR3 loop spans 18 amino acids. The germline CDR1 and CDR2 sequences are SEHNR and FQNEAQ (reference sequence). Unmatched junction bases numbered 5, after V lost 4 bases and J lost 0 bases. CDR3 in amino acids: CASSSGLAGGTSTDTQYF. CDR3 DNA: TGTGCCAGCAGCTCCGGACTAGCGGGGGGGACTAGCACAGATACGCAGTATTTT.

The table lists this clonotype with many counts. The V and J genes are TRBV10-3 and TRBJ2-1; 10 bases fit TRBD2. From germline, CDR1 is ENHRY and CDR2 SYGVKD. The CDR3 has 15 residues. After removal of 5 bases from V and 1 base from J, the junction contained 2 bases not matched to a gene. The chain's CDR3 is CAISWTSGSYNEQFF. CDR3 DNA sequence: TGTGCCATCAGTTGGACTAGCGGTTCCTACAATGAGCAGTTCTTC.